A selection of T cell receptor beta chains follows, all from one sample in a study of CXCR3-negative and CXCR3-positive naive CD8 T cells. TCRdb re-analyzed the 5' RACE reads; it lists each CDR3 protein once, without DNA. Its table lists over 100,000 distinct CDR3 sequences. The sample consisted of naive CXCR3- CD8+ T cells from blood. These receptors originate from a human donor in good health. Some clones in this sample may be carry-over from other donors' samples. The CDR3 runs from the conserved cysteine through the conserved F or W. Each record gives: V gene, J gene, CDR3 protein.

v_call: TRBV27; j_call: TRBJ2-5; cdr3_aa: CASSWRGQETQYF
v_call: TRBV19; j_call: TRBJ2-5; cdr3_aa: CASSEQGWQETQYF
v_call: TRBV20-1; j_call: TRBJ2-7; cdr3_aa: CSAKTLGGPSYEQYF
v_call: TRBV27; j_call: TRBJ2-1; cdr3_aa: CASSPGLTHNEQFF
v_call: TRBV28; j_call: TRBJ2-3; cdr3_aa: CASSFWTRTVTQYF
v_call: TRBV29-1; j_call: TRBJ2-2; cdr3_aa: CSVRDATAGELFF
v_call: TRBV29-1; j_call: TRBJ2-7; cdr3_aa: CSVEKQGTYEQYF
v_call: TRBV29-1; j_call: TRBJ1-2; cdr3_aa: CSHPPSQGGGYTF
v_call: TRBV9; j_call: TRBJ2-7; cdr3_aa: CASEGLEREQYF
v_call: TRBV7-3; j_call: TRBJ2-3; cdr3_aa: CASSPTSGGTDTQYF
v_call: TRBV14; j_call: TRBJ2-2; cdr3_aa: CASSQLGRTGELFF
v_call: TRBV7-9; j_call: TRBJ2-1; cdr3_aa: CASSLDRGPFWNNEQFF
v_call: TRBV7-2; j_call: TRBJ2-2; cdr3_aa: CASSPQGQGAPGELFF
v_call: TRBV29-1; j_call: TRBJ2-5; cdr3_aa: CSGKTGRQETQYF